What follows are 15 T cell receptor beta chains derived from one specimen sequenced in a study of monozygotic twins with inflammatory bowel disease. TCRdb processed the 5' RACE reads again and assigns one entry to each CDR3 protein, with no DNA. Recorded for this sample: under 150,000 distinct CDR3 sequences. Sequencing input: blood. The receptors stem from a human donor with ulcerative colitis or Crohn's disease, or a healthy co-twin of an affected twin (not recorded which).

The chain carries TRBV4-3 and TRBJ1-1; the TCRdb call, TRBD1, lacks DNA for checking. This CDR3 region has 15 residues. Germline CDR1 is LGHNA and CDR2 is YSLEER. CDR3 sequence: CASSPDQGLNTEAFF.

V usage is TRBV12-3 or TRBV12-4 and J usage is TRBJ2-1; TCRdb lists TRBD1, though no DNA is available to test this call. The CDR3 runs to 12 residues. The CDR3 sequence: CASSLRGTVQFF.

The chain combines TRBV3-1 with TRBJ1-1. Germline V gene lookup returns CDR1 LGHDT and CDR2 YNNKEL (reference sequence). This CDR3 spans 16 amino acids. CDR3 sequence: CASSPSLSTQNTEAFF.

The chain recombines TRBV11-2 with TRBJ2-2; TCRdb's D gene call, TRBD1, goes unchecked for lack of DNA. This CDR3 has 15 residues. The germline CDR1 and CDR2 sequences are SGHAT and FQNNGV. Here the CDR3 reads CASSPGQLNTGELFF.

This rearrangement joins TRBV6-1 to TRBJ1-2; TCRdb indicates TRBD1, and absent DNA this call remains unverified. This CDR3 spans 16 amino acids. Germline CDR1 reads MNHNS; CDR2 reads SASEGT. The CDR3: CASRTQSRQGDYGYTF.

The gene calls are TRBV5-4 and TRBJ1-1. The CDR3 has 14 residues. Germline assignment: CDR1 SGHNT and CDR2 YYREEE (reference sequence). CDR3 amino acids: CASSFSPMNTEAFF.

V and J are TRBV7-2 and TRBJ2-2. This CDR3 spans 17 amino acids. CDR1 and CDR2 from the germline V gene are SGHTA and FQGNSA. CDR3 sequence reads: CASSLGARHGNTGELFF.

This sequence joins TRBV18 and TRBJ1-5. Germline CDR1 and CDR2: KGHSH and LQKENI. This CDR3 is 13 amino acids long. The CDR3 spells CASTWTSNQPQHF. The full variable domain, its missing parts supplied by reference TRBV18 and TRBJ1-5, is NAGVMQNPRHLVRRRGQEARLRCSPMKGHSHVYWYRQLPEEGLKFMVYLQKENIIDESGMPKERFSAEFPKEGPSILRIQQVVRGDSAAYFCASTWTSNQPQHFGDGTRLSIL.

The gene calls are TRBV5-1 and TRBJ2-6; as DNA is missing, the TRBD1 call by TCRdb cannot be tested. Germline V gene data show CDR1 as SGHRS and CDR2 as YFSETQ. This CDR3 is built from 16 residues. Here the CDR3 reads CASSRGPSSGANVLTF.

V and J are TRBV30 and TRBJ1-2; TCRdb's D call, TRBD1, is unchecked because there is no DNA. The length of the CDR3 is 13 residues. Germline assignment: CDR1 GTSNPN and CDR2 SVGIG (reference sequence). This CDR3 is CAWSGGENYGYTF.

The chain recombines TRBV7-8 with TRBJ2-7; the D call of TRBD2 rests on TCRdb alone, since no DNA is present to check it. CDR3 length equals 16 residues. CDR1 and CDR2 from the germline V gene are SGHVS and FQNEAQ. The chain's CDR3 is CASSPETGTRGYEQYF.

The CDR3 protein is CASMGLVGVGELFF. The V gene is TRBV27, the J gene TRBJ2-2. The germline CDR1 and CDR2 sequences are MNHEY and SMNVEV (reference sequence). The length of the CDR3 is 14 residues.

This sequence joins TRBV5-4 and TRBJ2-2. The germline V gene has CDR1 SGHNT and CDR2 YYREEE (reference sequence). The CDR3 consists of 14 residues. The CDR3 sequence is CASSDARSTGELFF.

The chain uses TRBV29-1 and TRBJ2-7; TCRdb returns TRBD2, unconfirmable since there is no DNA. The CDR3 totals 15 residues. Germline-derived CDR1 and CDR2 are SQVTM and ANQGSEA. CDR3 in amino acids: CSVEDGQGTNYEQYF.

The chain uses TRBV5-1 and TRBJ2-3; TCRdb reports TRBD2, a call that lacks DNA to check it against. Per germline, CDR1 SGHRS and CDR2 YFSETQ. CDR3 length equals 17 residues. CDR3 sequence reads: CASSFEGRKRYTDTQYF.